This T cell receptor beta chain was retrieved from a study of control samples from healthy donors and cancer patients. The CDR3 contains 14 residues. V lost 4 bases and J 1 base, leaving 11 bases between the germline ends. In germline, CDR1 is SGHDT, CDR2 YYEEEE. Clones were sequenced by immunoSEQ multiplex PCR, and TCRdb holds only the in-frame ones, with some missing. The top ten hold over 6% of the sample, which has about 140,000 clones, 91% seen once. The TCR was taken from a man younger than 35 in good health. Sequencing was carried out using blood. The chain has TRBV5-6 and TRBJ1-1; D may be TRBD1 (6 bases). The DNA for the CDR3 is TGTGCCAGCAGCAAGGGACAACCGAACACTGAAGCTTTCTTT. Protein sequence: CASSKGQPNTEAFF. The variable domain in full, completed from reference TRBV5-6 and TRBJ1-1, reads DAGVTQSPTHLIKTRGQQVTLRCSPKSGHDTVSWYQQALGQGPQFIFQYYEEEERQRGNFPDRFSGHQFPNYSSELNVNALLLGDSALYLCASSKGQPNTEAFFGQGTRLTVV.